The 32 T cell receptor beta chains below were found in one sample sequenced in a study of PD-L1 blockade in urothelial cancer. Time point meaning: peripheral blood 6 weeks after treatment start. Libraries were prepared by immunoSEQ multiplex PCR; TCRdb keeps only in-frame clonotypes and omits some of them. The sample lists some 120,000 clones; approximately 90% were seen once. The sample was PBMCs, taken around atezolizumab (anti-PD-L1) treatment. The origin of the receptors is a man aged 60-69 years with urothelial cancer.

The chain uses TRBV6-6 and TRBJ1-2, with TRBD1 as a possible D gene (6 bases). The ends were cut back, 0 bases at V and 5 bases at J, with 16 bases in the middle. The CDR3 extends over 16 amino acids. The V gene's germline CDR1 is MNHNY and CDR2 SVGAGI (reference sequence). Here the CDR3 reads CASSYSRRTDVYGYTF. The CDR3 DNA reads TGTGCCAGCAGTTACTCGAGGCGGACAGACGTATATGGCTACACCTTC.

The rearrangement links TRBV6-1 to TRBJ1-2; 9 bases line up with TRBD1. This CDR3 contains 13 residues. Germline-derived CDR1 and CDR2 are MNHNS and SASEGT. J lost 7 bases, V lost 6 bases, and 6 bases had no gene match. The CDR3 sequence is CASSRDRDPGYTF. CDR3 sequence (DNA): TGTGCCAGCAGCCGGGACAGGGACCCTGGCTACACCTTC.

The J gene is TRBJ2-1, the V gene TRBV9, with TRBD2 matching over 13 bases. V lost 4 bases to trimming and J lost 4 bases; unmatched junction nucleotides: 8. There are 17 residues in the CDR3. The germline V gene has CDR1 SGDLS and CDR2 YYNGEE. The CDR3 loop reads CASSLSWTSGGYNEQFF. Here the CDR3 DNA reads TGTGCCAGCAGCCTCAGTTGGACTAGCGGGGGTTACAATGAGCAGTTCTTC. The variable domain in full, with the rest retrieved from reference TRBV9 and TRBJ2-1, is DSGVTQTPKHLITATGQRVTLRCSPRSGDLSVYWYQQSLDQGLQFLIQYYNGEERAKGNILERFSAQQFPDLHSELNLSSLELGDSALYFCASSLSWTSGGYNEQFFGPGTRLTVL.

The chain uses TRBV5-1 and TRBJ2-7; 15 nucleotides agree with TRBD2. Trimming at V came to 4 bases and at J to 6 bases, leaving 5 bases not matched to a gene. The CDR3 extends over 15 amino acids. CDR1 and CDR2 (germline): SGHRS, YFSETQ. The CDR3 is CASSPGLAGGFEQYF. CDR3 sequence (DNA): TGCGCCAGCAGCCCCGGACTAGCGGGAGGGTTCGAGCAGTACTTC.

This clone was seen only once. V gene TRBV6-1 combines with J gene TRBJ2-1; TRBD2 agrees at 7 bases. The V and J ends lost 6 bases and 1 base, in that order; junction bases with no gene match: 3. This CDR3 spans 14 amino acids. The germline V gene encodes CDR1 MNHNS and CDR2 SASEGT. CDR3 residues: CASRTSPSYNEQFF. For the CDR3, the DNA is TGTGCCAGCAGGACTAGCCCATCCTACAATGAGCAGTTCTTC.

The rearrangement joins TRBV5-6 to TRBJ2-3, with 7 nucleotides matching TRBD1. The CDR3 has 14 residues. Germline trimming cut 2 bases from V and 4 bases from J; bases unmatched to any gene: 4. Germline CDR1 is SGHDT and CDR2 is YYEEEE. CDR3 residues: CASSLWQGADTQYF. CDR3 in DNA: TGTGCCAGCAGCTTATGGCAGGGGGCAGATACGCAGTATTTT. The full variable domain, its missing parts supplied by reference TRBV5-6 and TRBJ2-3, is DAGVTQSPTHLIKTRGQQVTLRCSPKSGHDTVSWYQQALGQGPQFIFQYYEEEERQRGNFPDRFSGHQFPNYSSELNVNALLLGDSALYLCASSLWQGADTQYFGPGTRLTVL.

The V call is TRBV19, the J call TRBJ1-1; 9 bases agree with TRBD1. Germline CDR1 LNHDA, CDR2 SQIVND (reference sequence). The J segment lost 5 bases and the V segment lost 6 bases, leaving 7 bases of the junction unmatched. This CDR3 has 14 residues. This chain's CDR3 is CASRVGQGRTEAFF. The CDR3 DNA is TGTGCCAGTAGGGTCGGACAGGGGAGAACTGAAGCTTTCTTT.

The chain employs TRBV23-1 and TRBJ2-1; 9 bases are shared with TRBD1. TRBV23-1 is identified as an open reading frame with a role that is uncertain. This CDR3 contains 18 residues. Trimming took 0 bases from V and 7 from J; bases not matched to a gene: 13. CDR3: CASSQSNFGTGRGNEQFF. The CDR3 DNA sequence: TGCGCCAGCAGTCAATCGAATTTCGGGACAGGGCGTGGGAATGAGCAGTTCTTC.

This clone came up a few times. The rearrangement joins TRBV6-1 to TRBJ2-1, with 9 bases lining up with TRBD1. The CDR3 has 13 residues. CDR1 MNHNS and CDR2 SASEGT come from the germline V gene. Unmatched junction bases numbered 5, after V lost 7 bases and J lost 7 bases. CDR3 sequence reads: CASKQGARNEQFF. DNA for the CDR3: TGTGCCAGCAAACAGGGGGCAAGGAATGAGCAGTTCTTC.

This rearrangement joins TRBV6-5 to TRBJ2-3; 14 bases match TRBD2. This CDR3 has 16 amino acids. The V and J ends lost 4 bases and 4 bases, in that order; junction bases with no gene match: 4. Germline CDR1 is MNHEY and CDR2 is SVGAGI. The CDR3 nucleotides read TGTGCCAGCAGTTTGGGACTAGCGGGGGTGGCAGATACGCAGTATTTT. Translation gives CASSLGLAGVADTQYF.

V gene TRBV27 combines with J gene TRBJ2-1, with TRBD2 as a possible D gene (6 bases). This CDR3 is built from 17 residues. Germline loops: CDR1 MNHEY, CDR2 SMNVEV (reference sequence). Trimming removed 5 bases from V and 0 bases from J, with 17 bases in between. The CDR3 DNA reads TGTGCCAGCAGTCCACTCAGCGGGTTCAGCTCCTACAATGAGCAGTTCTTC. It encodes CASSPLSGFSSYNEQFF.

The CDR3 bases are TGTGCCAGCAGTTACTCTGGGACAGGGGGCGGGGGTACGCAGTATTTT. It codes for CASSYSGTGGGGTQYF. V gene TRBV6-5 combines with J gene TRBJ2-3, with 12 bases identical to TRBD1. The germline V gene encodes CDR1 MNHEY and CDR2 SVGAGI. Trimming removed 0 bases from V and 8 bases from J; junction bases left unmatched: 6. The CDR3 consists of 16 residues.

The rearrangement joins TRBV6-4 to TRBJ2-1; TRBD2 agrees at 11 bases. V trimming: 4 bases; J trimming: 6 bases; junction bases outside the gene matches: 5. This CDR3 region has 15 residues. CDR1 is MRHNA and CDR2 is SNTAGT in the germline V gene. DNA of the CDR3: TGTGCCAGCAGTGGCCTAGCGGGAGGTCGCAATGAGCAGTTCTTC. Translating it yields CASSGLAGGRNEQFF.

In nucleotides, the CDR3 is TGTGCCAGCAGTTACGGGGGGGTCCCTGAAAAACTGTTTTTT. As protein: CASSYGGVPEKLFF. The rearrangement uses TRBV6-5 and TRBJ1-4, with D maybe TRBD1 (5 bases). This CDR3 spans 14 amino acids. Per germline, CDR1 MNHEY and CDR2 SVGAGI. Trimming took off 2 bases at V and 7 bases at J, with 11 bases between the two ends.

J is TRBJ2-5 and V is TRBV7-6; 7 nucleotides line up with TRBD2. The germline gives CDR1 SGHVS, CDR2 FNYEAQ. This CDR3 has 17 amino acids. Trimming removed 4 bases from V and 5 bases from J; junction bases left unmatched: 16. CDR3 residues: CASSSMGWRGRLETQYF. The DNA of the CDR3 is TGTGCCAGCAGCTCTATGGGGTGGCGGGGGAGGTTGGAGACCCAGTACTTC. Full variable domain (rest looked up from reference TRBV7-6 and TRBJ2-5): GAGVSQSPRYKVTKRGQDVALRCDPISGHVSLYWYRQALGQGPEFLTYFNYEAQQDKSGLPNDRFSAERPEGSISTLTIQRTEQRDSAMYRCASSSMGWRGRLETQYFGPGTRLLVL.

The chain joins TRBV9 to TRBJ1-1; D is perhaps TRBD1 (6 bases). The germline gives CDR1 SGDLS, CDR2 YYNGEE. V gave up 3 bases and J gave up 5 bases, with 17 bases separating them. The CDR3 has 15 amino acids. CDR3 in DNA: TGTGCCAGCAGCGCTGGGGGGGGGCCTAATACTGAAGCTTTCTTT. Translation gives CASSAGGGPNTEAFF. Filled out from reference TRBV9 and TRBJ1-1, the complete variable domain reads DSGVTQTPKHLITATGQRVTLRCSPRSGDLSVYWYQQSLDQGLQFLIQYYNGEERAKGNILERFSAQQFPDLHSELNLSSLELGDSALYFCASSAGGGPNTEAFFGQGTRLTVV.

The chain links TRBV6-5 to TRBJ2-1, with 9 nucleotides matching TRBD1. V was pared by 6 bases and J by 7 bases, with 4 bases of the junction left unmatched. CDR3 length equals 13 residues. Germline CDR1 is MNHEY and CDR2 is SVGAGI. CDR3 loop: CASSGTGLNEQFF. The CDR3 DNA reads as TGTGCCAGCAGCGGGACAGGGCTTAATGAGCAGTTCTTC.

V is TRBV4-3 and J is TRBJ1-1; 9 bases are a match to TRBD1. Germline V gene lookup returns CDR1 LGHNA and CDR2 YSLEER. Trimming at V came to 3 bases and at J to 1 base, leaving 0 bases not matched to a gene. CDR3 size: 14 residues. In nucleotides, the CDR3 is TGCGCCAGCAGCCAGGACAGGGGGAACACTGAAGCTTTCTTT. Protein product: CASSQDRGNTEAFF.

This chain links TRBV15 with TRBJ2-2; D is undetermined. CDR1 is LNHNV and CDR2 is YYDKDF in the germline V gene (reference sequence). The CDR3 has 15 residues. V lost 1 base, J lost 2 bases, and 8 bases lay in between. For the CDR3, the DNA is TGTGCCACCAGCAGAGGTGACACTAACACCGGGGAGCTGTTTTTT. Its translation: CATSRGDTNTGELFF.

This chain uses TRBV28 with TRBJ1-2, with D perhaps matching TRBD1 (6 bases). The ends were cut back, 8 bases at V and 5 bases at J, with 18 bases in the middle. The CDR3 length is 14 residues. Germline loops: CDR1 MDHEN, CDR2 SYDVKM. In nucleotides, the CDR3 is TGTGCCAGCGACGATGGACAGCCCGTTTATGGCTACACCTTC. Its protein is CASDDGQPVYGYTF.

Written as DNA, the CDR3 is TGCGCCAGCATCCCGTGGGGGGAGGGGTTTTTT. Translated: CASIPWGEGFF. This chain uses TRBV5-1 with TRBJ2-2; 7 nucleotides agree with TRBD2. V dropped 6 bases and J dropped 16; count of bases not matched to a gene: 9. Germline CDR1 reads SGHRS; CDR2 reads YFSETQ. This CDR3 spans 11 amino acids.

The chain recombines TRBV2 with TRBJ2-7; TRBD1 matches at 7 bases. The CDR3 consists of 14 residues. V lost 3 bases to trimming and J lost 0 bases; unmatched junction nucleotides: 2. The V gene's germline CDR1 is SNHLY and CDR2 FYNNEI. CDR3 loop: CASSDRDSSYEQYF. The CDR3 nucleotides are TGTGCCAGCAGTGATCGGGACAGCTCCTACGAGCAGTACTTC. The full variable domain, its missing parts supplied by reference TRBV2 and TRBJ2-7, is EPEVTQTPSHQVTQMGQEVILRCVPISNHLYFYWYRQILGQKVEFLVSFYNNEISEKSEIFDDQFSVERPDGSNFTLKIRSTKLEDSAMYFCASSDRDSSYEQYFGPGTRLTVT.

J is TRBJ2-7 and V is TRBV9; D gene uncertain. The germline V gene has CDR1 SGDLS and CDR2 YYNGEE. Trimming stripped 0 bases from V and 3 bases from J, with 13 bases between. The CDR3 runs 15 residues. The CDR3 DNA reads as TGTGCCAGCAGCGTAGAAGACGTAGCCCTCTACGAGCAGTACTTC. Translated, it gives CASSVEDVALYEQYF.

This clone was detected only once. The CDR3 spells CAWGARGSSYNEQFF. The CDR3 nucleotides read TGTGCCTGGGGGGCCCGCGGGAGCTCCTACAATGAGCAGTTCTTC. The J gene is TRBJ2-1, the V gene TRBV30, with 7 bases identical to TRBD2. V lost 5 bases and J lost 0; bases outside the gene matches: 7. The CDR3 runs to 15 residues. Germline-derived CDR1 and CDR2 are GTSNPN and SVGIG (reference sequence).

V and J are TRBV9 and TRBJ2-3; D call uncertain. The CDR3 covers 13 residues. V was shortened by 6 bases and J by 4 bases, with 12 bases between the two germline ends. The germline gives CDR1 SGDLS, CDR2 YYNGEE. CDR3: CASNPSGADTQYF. The CDR3 bases are TGTGCCAGCAACCCCTCTGGAGCAGATACGCAGTATTTT.

CDR3 in amino acids: CASSPGRTSGEYQETQYF. The CDR3 nucleotides read TGTGCCAGCAGCCCGGGGCGGACTAGCGGGGAGTACCAAGAGACCCAGTACTTC. The chain uses TRBV7-9 and TRBJ2-5; TRBD2 agrees at 12 bases. The CDR3 spans 18 residues. CDR1 and CDR2 from the germline V gene are SEHNR and FQNEAQ (reference sequence). V shed 5 bases, J shed 0 bases, and the junction held 10 bases outside the gene matches.

The V and J genes are TRBV7-3 and TRBJ2-3; TRBD2 agrees at 7 bases. The CDR3 extends over 13 amino acids. Germline V CDR1 and CDR2: SGHTA, FQGTGA. After removal of 5 bases from V and 6 bases from J, the junction contained 5 bases not matched to a gene. The CDR3: CASSSRLADTQYF. The CDR3, as DNA: TGTGCCAGCAGCAGCCGACTAGCCGATACGCAGTATTTT. Using reference TRBV7-3 and TRBJ2-3 for the parts outside the CDR3, the full variable domain is GAGVSQTPSNKVTEKGKYVELRCDPISGHTALYWYRQSLGQGPEFLIYFQGTGAADDSGLPNDRFFAVRPEGSVSTLKIQRTERGDSAVYLCASSSRLADTQYFGPGTRLTVL.

In this sample, this clone turned up once. This rearrangement joins TRBV14 to TRBJ2-6; D might be TRBD1 (6 bases). Germline CDR1 and CDR2: SGHDN and FVKESK. The V gene lost 0 bases and the J gene lost 4 bases, with 13 bases spanning the gap. The CDR3 contains 17 residues. CDR3 sequence: CASSQDAGARGANVLTF. As DNA, the CDR3 is TGTGCCAGCAGCCAAGATGCAGGGGCGAGGGGGGCCAACGTCCTGACTTTC.

J is TRBJ2-1 and V is TRBV13, with D maybe TRBD1 (6 bases). Germline V CDR1 and CDR2: PRHDT, FYEKMQ (reference sequence). The V end lost 5 bases, the J end lost 5 bases, and 13 bases lay between the germline ends. The length of the CDR3 is 14 residues. CDR3 sequence (DNA): TGTGCCAGCAGCATAACAGGGCTGGACAATGAGCAGTTCTTC. It codes for CASSITGLDNEQFF.

V gene TRBV2 combines with J gene TRBJ1-1, with a weak D call TRBD1 (6 bases). This CDR3 has 13 residues. The germline V gene encodes CDR1 SNHLY and CDR2 FYNNEI. Trimming took 6 bases from V and 0 from J, leaving 8 bases between them. This chain's CDR3 is CASRDSLNTEAFF. The CDR3 DNA reads TGTGCCAGCAGGGACAGCCTGAACACTGAAGCTTTCTTT.

There are a few counts of this clone. The chain recombines TRBV19 with TRBJ1-2; D not certain. Germline values: CDR1 LNHDA, CDR2 SQIVND (reference sequence). V lost 7 bases and J 3 bases, leaving 9 bases between the germline ends. This CDR3 spans 12 amino acids. The DNA of the CDR3 is TGTGCCAGTACCGGGGTGGACTATGGCTACACCTTC. It yields the protein CASTGVDYGYTF.

J is TRBJ2-7 and V is TRBV27; 12 bases are shared with TRBD2. Germline assignment: CDR1 MNHEY and CDR2 SMNVEV (reference sequence). J was trimmed by 5 bases and V by 6 bases; bases with no gene match: 14. The CDR3 sequence is 17 residues long. CDR3: CASSLRGPRTSGDEQYF. The CDR3, as DNA: TGTGCCAGCAGCCTAAGGGGCCCGAGGACTAGCGGGGACGAGCAGTACTTC.